A single sample is the source of the 12 T cell receptor beta chains below, sequenced in a study of blood T cell repertoires in COVID-19. TCRdb's table, derived via immunoSEQ multiplex PCR, lists solely in-frame clones and lacks some. The sample lists some 270,000 clones, 80% to 85% occurring once. The sample consisted of peripheral blood. Receptors were obtained from a woman in her thirties or forties who had recovered from COVID-19.

The gene calls are TRBV7-9 and TRBJ1-1; no clear D. Germline CDR1 SEHNR, CDR2 FQNEAQ (reference sequence). V lost 6 bases, J lost 4 bases, and 15 bases lay in between. The CDR3 is 14 residues long. CDR3 region: CASSSAPPGTEAFF. CDR3 sequence (DNA): TGTGCCAGCAGTTCGGCTCCTCCGGGCACTGAAGCTTTCTTT.

The chain links TRBV3-1 (or the pseudogene TRBV3-2) to TRBJ1-2, with 8 bases fitting TRBD1. CDR1 LGHDT and CDR2 YNNKEL come from the germline V gene (reference sequence). With 4 bases clipped from V and 6 bases from J, the junction kept 13 bases outside the gene matches. CDR3 length: 16 residues. DNA for the CDR3: TGTGCCAGCAGCCCGCAACTGGGGGCAGGGGGCGATGGCTACACCTTC. This sequence encodes CASSPQLGAGGDGYTF.

The chain is built from TRBV3-1 (or the pseudogene TRBV3-2) and TRBJ1-2; D uncertain. Germline V gene lookup returns CDR1 LGHDT and CDR2 YNNKEL (reference sequence). CDR3 length: 13 amino acids. The V gene lost 1 base and the J gene lost 4 bases, with 7 bases spanning the gap. The CDR3 loop reads CASSQGQTYGYTF. CDR3 DNA: TGTGCCAGCAGCCAAGGACAAACCTATGGCTACACCTTC.

This clone has just a few counts. The chain couples TRBV7-9 to TRBJ2-1; D uncertain. Germline CDR1 reads SEHNR; CDR2 reads FQNEAQ (reference sequence). V dropped 5 bases and J dropped 3 bases, with 20 bases sitting between them. CDR3 size: 17 residues. CDR3 in amino acids: CASSLKFRLSIYNEQFF. In DNA, the CDR3 is TGTGCCAGCAGCCTAAAATTTAGACTCTCAATCTACAATGAGCAGTTCTTC. The full variable domain, completed using reference TRBV7-9 and TRBJ2-1, is DTGVSQNPRHKITKRGQNVTFRCDPISEHNRLYWYRQTLGQGPEFLTYFQNEAQLEKSRLLSDRFSAERPKGSFSTLEIQRTEQGDSAMYLCASSLKFRLSIYNEQFFGPGTRLTVL.

This rearrangement joins TRBV6-1 to TRBJ1-1; D unresolved. The ends were cut back, 2 bases at V and 6 bases at J, with 4 bases in the middle. The CDR3 runs to 11 residues. From germline, CDR1 is MNHNS and CDR2 SASEGT. CDR3 sequence reads: CASSEFSEAFF. The CDR3 DNA reads as TGTGCCAGCAGTGAATTCTCTGAAGCTTTCTTT.

This rearrangement joins TRBV19 to TRBJ2-6; D unclear. V was shortened by 1 base and J by 0 bases, with 7 bases between the two germline ends. There are 16 residues in the CDR3. The germline V gene encodes CDR1 LNHDA and CDR2 SQIVND (reference sequence). CDR3 DNA sequence: TGTGCCAGTAGTATAGGCACAACCTCTGGGGCCAACGTCCTGACTTTC. Protein: CASSIGTTSGANVLTF.

The V and J genes are TRBV3-1 (or the pseudogene TRBV3-2) and TRBJ1-2, with TRBD1 identical over 7 bases. The CDR3 length is 17 residues. With 7 bases clipped from V and 5 bases from J, the junction kept 19 bases outside the gene matches. Germline CDR1 is LGHDT and CDR2 is YNNKEL (reference sequence). This chain's CDR3 is CASTLQGGRASGYGYTF. The DNA for the CDR3 is TGTGCCAGCACCCTCCAAGGGGGCAGGGCCTCCGGGTATGGCTACACCTTC.

The chain joins TRBV5-8 to TRBJ1-6, with a tentative D call TRBD1 (6 bases). This CDR3 is built from 18 residues. Germline V gene lookup returns CDR1 SGHTS and CDR2 YDEGEE. Trimming cost V 2 bases and J 5 bases, with 20 bases left between them. CDR3 sequence (DNA): TGTGCCAGCAGCTTAAGAGGTCGAGACAGGCTTAATAATTCACCCCTCCACTTT. Translated: CASSLRGRDRLNNSPLHF. Looking up the rest from reference TRBV5-8 and TRBJ1-6 gives the full variable domain: EAGVTQSPTHLIKTRGQQATLRCSPISGHTSVYWYQQALGLGLQFLLWYDEGEERNRGNFPPRFSGRQFPNYSSELNVNALELEDSALYLCASSLRGRDRLNNSPLHFGNGTRLTVT.

The gene calls are TRBV25-1 and TRBJ1-1; D gene unclear. The germline CDR1 and CDR2 sequences are MGHDK and SYGVNS. The CDR3 contains 13 residues. Between the trimmed V and J ends, which lost 3 bases and 3 bases, there was a span of 8 bases. DNA of the CDR3: TGTGCCAGCAGTGACCAGGACTACACTGAAGCTTTCTTT. Amino acids: CASSDQDYTEAFF.

The chain is built from TRBV13 and TRBJ2-7; D is undetermined. The germline gives CDR1 PRHDT, CDR2 FYEKMQ (reference sequence). This CDR3 region has 16 residues. Deletions cut 4 bases from V and 3 bases from J, with 19 bases between. CDR3 residues: CASSSALMSRSYEQYF. CDR3 in DNA: TGTGCCAGCAGCTCTGCTTTGATGAGTCGGAGCTACGAGCAGTACTTC.

The V call is TRBV7-2, the J call TRBJ2-5; D is unresolved. The V gene's germline CDR1 is SGHTA and CDR2 FQGNSA. Trimming cost V 4 bases and J 0 bases, with 12 bases left between them. The CDR3 totals 15 residues. The CDR3 sequence: CASSSNGLYQETQYF. The CDR3 DNA sequence: TGTGCCAGCAGCTCTAATGGGCTTTACCAAGAGACCCAGTACTTC.

The chain links TRBV6-5 to TRBJ2-7, with D perhaps TRBD2 (6 bases). The CDR3 has 15 residues. V gave up 7 bases and J gave up 1 base, with 17 bases separating them. Germline CDR1 and CDR2: MNHEY and SVGAGI. As DNA, the CDR3 is TGTGCCAGCACCCGGGGACGGGCGGGATCCTACGAGCAGTACTTC. Residues: CASTRGRAGSYEQYF.